The source of this T cell receptor (beta chain) is a study of human T cells and chemical hapten exposure. TCRdb analysed the RACE reads with MiXCR anew, one entry per CDR3 protein. Found here are 370,000 or so distinct CDR3 sequences, about 4.4% of them singletons; the top ten hold over 2%. In the case of this clonotype: This could be a read error, since a much larger clone is one nucleotide away.

Sample time point: patch test 1, 2 weeks after DPC sensitization. The treatment is: therapeutic diphenylcyclopropenone sensitization with weekly scalp DPC. Germline values: CDR1 MNHEY, CDR2 SVGAGI. The CDR3 is 15 residues long. The TCR sequence derives from a woman between 45 and 60 years old with alopecia areata. Some clones in this sample may be carry-over from other donors' samples. Sequenced material: whole blood, taken in connection with sensitization to the hapten diphenylcyclopropenone (DPC). The rearrangement links TRBV6-5 to TRBJ1-3; 7 bases line up with TRBD1. CDR3 loop: CASSYLQGSGNTICF. The CDR3 bases are TGTGCCAGCAGTTACTTACAGGGGTCTGGAAACACCATATGTTTT.